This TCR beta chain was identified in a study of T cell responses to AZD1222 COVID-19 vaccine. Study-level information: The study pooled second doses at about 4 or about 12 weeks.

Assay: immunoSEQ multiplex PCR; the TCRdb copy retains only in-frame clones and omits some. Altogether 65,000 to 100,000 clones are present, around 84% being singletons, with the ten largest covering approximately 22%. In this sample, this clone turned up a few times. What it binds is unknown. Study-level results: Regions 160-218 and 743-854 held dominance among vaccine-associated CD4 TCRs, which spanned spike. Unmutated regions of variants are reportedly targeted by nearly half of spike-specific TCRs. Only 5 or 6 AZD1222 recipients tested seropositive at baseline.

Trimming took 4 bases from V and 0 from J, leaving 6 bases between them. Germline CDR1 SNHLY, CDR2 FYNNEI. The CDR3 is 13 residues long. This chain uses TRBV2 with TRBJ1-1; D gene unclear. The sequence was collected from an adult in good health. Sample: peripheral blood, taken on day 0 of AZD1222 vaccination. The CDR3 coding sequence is TGTGCCAGCAGTGTCCGAATGAACACTGAAGCTTTCTTT. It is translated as CASSVRMNTEAFF.